The 29 T cell receptor beta chains in this list originate from one sample, sequenced in a study of identical twins. MiXCR was run by TCRdb on the 5' RACE reads, yielding one entry per CDR3 protein. The data show about 550,000 distinct CDR3 sequences, approximately 20% seen once. This sample was shared with a second study, whose subject was yellow fever vaccine responses in identical twins.

The specimen sequenced was CD4+ T cells sorted from blood. These receptors all stem from a woman under 30 in good health.

This clonotype was detected many times. Relative to the germline gene, one junction end is altered; a read error may explain this. The chain recombines TRBV5-1 with TRBJ1-1; TRBD1 matches 7 bases. CDR1 is SGHRS and CDR2 is YFSETQ in the germline V gene. The CDR3 is made up of 14 amino acids. Written as DNA, the CDR3 is TGTGCCAGCAGCCCGGGACAGCCGAACACTGAAGCTTTCTTT. Amino acids: CASSPGQPNTEAFF.

The gene calls are TRBV29-1 and TRBJ1-3; D is possibly TRBD1 (5 bases). This CDR3 is 14 amino acids long. V lost 3 bases to trimming and J lost 4 bases, with 13 bases between them. CDR1 and CDR2 (germline): SQVTM, ANQGSEA. The CDR3 bases are TGCAGCGTTGATATGGGGACCCAAGGAAACACCATATATTTT. Translated: CSVDMGTQGNTIYF.

This clonotype was detected a few times. The rearrangement uses TRBV5-1 and TRBJ1-4; no clear D gene. This CDR3 region has 13 residues. CDR1 is SGHRS and CDR2 is YFSETQ in the germline V gene. Deletions cut 5 bases from V and 3 bases from J, with 8 bases between. In nucleotides, the CDR3 is TGCGCCAGCAGAAAGGTGGCTAATGAAAAACTGTTTTTT. Translated: CASRKVANEKLFF. The full variable domain, in which reference TRBV5-1 and TRBJ1-4 provide the parts outside the CDR3, is KAGVTQTPRYLIKTRGQQVTLSCSPISGHRSVSWYQQTPGQGLQFLFEYFSETQRNKGNFPGRFSGRQFSNSRSEMNVSTLELGDSALYLCASRKVANEKLFFGSGTQLSVL.

The genes are TRBV6-5 and TRBJ2-1, with 7 bases fitting TRBD2. The CDR3 runs 15 residues. The junction had 8 bases not matched to a gene; V was cut back by 6 bases and J by 3 bases. Germline-derived CDR1 and CDR2 are MNHEY and SVGAGI. The CDR3 DNA follows: TGTGCCAGCAGACGACCGGGGGGAGTCTACAATGAGCAGTTCTTC. Protein sequence: CASRRPGGVYNEQFF.

This clonotype has only a few counts. This chain joins TRBV11-3 and TRBJ2-3; D uncertain. This CDR3 contains 12 residues. V lost 8 bases, J lost 5 bases, and 11 bases lay in between. The germline CDR1 and CDR2 sequences are SGHNT and YENEEA. The CDR3 region has the DNA TGTGCCAGCGGGAAGTCCGTAGATACGCAGTATTTT. It encodes CASGKSVDTQYF.

The V gene is TRBV24-1, the J gene TRBJ2-7; weak D call: TRBD1 (6 bases). This CDR3 has 17 residues. The germline CDR1 and CDR2 sequences are KGHDR and SFDVKD. Trimming pared 9 bases from V and 9 bases from J, leaving 32 bases between. The CDR3 is CATVGHSRGTAALGQYV. CDR3 sequence (DNA): TGTGCCACCGTTGGGCACTCGAGGGGGACGGCAGCTCTAGGGCAGTACGTC.

The chain carries TRBV7-2 and TRBJ2-1; 8 bases agree with TRBD2. The CDR3 is made up of 15 amino acids. Germline V CDR1 and CDR2: SGHTA, FQGNSA. With V trimmed by 3 bases and J by 2 bases, 3 bases remained unmatched. DNA of the CDR3: TGTGCCAGCAGCTTTCGGGGGGGCACCTACAATGAGCAGTTCTTC. Translation gives CASSFRGGTYNEQFF.

In this sample, this clonotype turned up a few times. The CDR3 is CASSVAPGGTGELFF. CDR3 coding DNA: TGTGCCAGCAGTGTAGCCCCCGGTGGCACCGGGGAGCTGTTTTTT. The chain combines TRBV6-4 with TRBJ2-2; D ambiguous. The V gene lost 4 bases and the J gene lost 4 bases, with 13 bases spanning the gap. CDR1 and CDR2 (germline): MRHNA, SNTAGT. This CDR3 has 15 amino acids.

This clonotype has only a few counts. This chain joins TRBV25-1 and TRBJ2-5, with a possible D match to TRBD1 (6 bases). Germline CDR1 reads MGHDK; CDR2 reads SYGVNS. Trimming left V 7 bases short and J 1 base short, with 10 bases between. The CDR3 runs 13 residues. CDR3 loop: CASMVGAQETQYF. In nucleotides, the CDR3 is TGTGCCAGCATGGTGGGGGCCCAAGAGACCCAGTACTTC. The full variable domain, in which reference TRBV25-1 and TRBJ2-5 provide the parts outside the CDR3, is EADIYQTPRYLVIGTGKKITLECSQTMGHDKMYWYQQDPGMELHLIHYSYGVNSTEKGDLSSESTVSRIRTEHFPLTLESARPSHTSQYLCASMVGAQETQYFGPGTRLLVL.

The sample holds many counts of this clonotype. The J gene is TRBJ1-1, the V gene TRBV20-1; a weak D match, TRBD1 (5 bases). Germline loops: CDR1 DFQATT, CDR2 SNEGSKA (reference sequence). The CDR3 sequence is 19 residues long. V gave up 2 bases and J gave up 4 bases, with 29 bases separating them. CDR3 sequence: CSARTFLGERLAEGTEAFF. The CDR3 nucleotides are TGCAGTGCTAGAACTTTCCTAGGGGAACGGCTCGCCGAGGGCACTGAAGCTTTCTTT.

V and J are TRBV7-9 and TRBJ2-7, with TRBD2 matching 11 bases. CDR1 and CDR2 (germline): SEHNR, FQNEAQ (reference sequence). The CDR3 consists of 17 residues. J lost 4 bases, V lost 0 bases, and 8 bases had no gene match. CDR3 sequence reads: CASSLALGLAASYEQYV. CDR3 nucleotides: TGTGCCAGCAGCTTAGCTCTGGGACTAGCGGCTTCATACGAGCAGTACGTC.

This clonotype was observed a handful of times. The chain's CDR3 is CATANRNSPLHF. CDR3 in DNA: TGTGCCACCGCCAACCGGAATTCACCCCTCCACTTT. The chain recombines TRBV6-1 with TRBJ1-6, with unresolved D. Trimming pared 10 bases from V and 7 bases from J, leaving 11 bases between. The CDR3 loop spans 12 amino acids. The germline CDR1 and CDR2 sequences are MNHNS and SASEGT.

In its sample, this clonotype was seen a few times. The gene calls are TRBV3-1 and TRBJ2-7; 7 nucleotides align to TRBD1. CDR1 and CDR2 (germline): LGHDT, YNNKEL (reference sequence). The CDR3 sequence is 13 residues long. Trimming removed 4 bases from V and 5 bases from J; junction bases left unmatched: 5. DNA for the CDR3: TGTGCCAGCAGCCGGCAGGGGGAAAACGAGCAGTACGTC. This codes for CASSRQGENEQYV.

This clonotype turned up a few times. The chain couples TRBV2 to TRBJ2-7; 7 bases are a match to TRBD2. CDR3 size: 13 residues. Trimming cost V 4 bases and J 5 bases; bases outside gene matches: 5. Germline values: CDR1 SNHLY, CDR2 FYNNEI. CDR3 sequence reads: CASSVWRENEQYF. CDR3 coding DNA: TGTGCCAGCAGTGTCTGGCGGGAGAACGAGCAGTACTTC.

V is TRBV27 and J is TRBJ1-1; TRBD1 matches 9 bases. Trimming cost V 5 bases and J 2 bases; bases outside gene matches: 12. CDR1 is MNHEY and CDR2 is SMNVEV in the germline V gene (reference sequence). The CDR3 length is 17 residues. Here the CDR3 DNA reads TGTGCCAGCAGTCCCTTCACGGACAGGGGCGCAAACACTGAAGCTTTCTTT. Protein: CASSPFTDRGANTEAFF.

This clonotype was observed at least ten times. The V and J genes are TRBV10-1 and TRBJ1-3, with D perhaps TRBD1 (6 bases). Trimming pared 3 bases from V and 6 bases from J, leaving 15 bases between. Germline assignment: CDR1 WNHNN and CDR2 SYGVQD (reference sequence). This CDR3 contains 15 residues. The CDR3 nucleotides are TGCGCCAGCAGTGAAGTAGGGGGTCCGCCAAACACCATATATTTT. Protein product: CASSEVGGPPNTIYF.

The chain links TRBV2 to TRBJ2-2, with 9 nucleotides matching TRBD1. The trim removed 6 bases at V and 4 bases at J, leaving 6 bases unmatched. There are 15 residues in the CDR3. Germline CDR1 and CDR2: SNHLY and FYNNEI. The chain's CDR3 is CASRKQGAVTGELFF. CDR3 in DNA: TGTGCCAGCAGGAAACAGGGGGCAGTCACCGGGGAGCTGTTTTTT.

V is TRBV5-6 and J is TRBJ2-3, with unresolved D. Per the germline V gene, CDR1 is SGHDT and CDR2 is YYEEEE. The V end was cut by 1 base, the J end by 6 bases, with 9 bases between. The CDR3 spans 13 residues. The CDR3 region is CASSLWDRDTQYF. In DNA form, the CDR3 reads TGTGCCAGCAGCTTGTGGGATAGGGATACGCAGTATTTT. Filled out from reference TRBV5-6 and TRBJ2-3, the complete variable domain reads DAGVTQSPTHLIKTRGQQVTLRCSPKSGHDTVSWYQQALGQGPQFIFQYYEEEERQRGNFPDRFSGHQFPNYSSELNVNALLLGDSALYLCASSLWDRDTQYFGPGTRLTVL.

The rearrangement uses TRBV10-3 and TRBJ2-1; no clear D gene. CDR3 size: 11 residues. The germline V gene encodes CDR1 ENHRY and CDR2 SYGVKD. Trimming pared 10 bases from V and 7 bases from J, leaving 11 bases between. The CDR3 spells CATTNTNEQFF. The CDR3 bases are TGTGCCACCACCAATACGAATGAGCAGTTCTTC.

The rearrangement links TRBV7-9 to TRBJ2-3; 9 bases are shared with TRBD1. The CDR3 loop spans 16 amino acids. Trimming at V came to 5 bases and at J to 0 bases, leaving 6 bases not matched to a gene. The germline CDR1 and CDR2 sequences are SEHNR and FQNEAQ (reference sequence). The CDR3 DNA is TGTGCCAGCAGCCCAGGACAGGGGCCAAGCACAGATACGCAGTATTTT. Amino acid sequence: CASSPGQGPSTDTQYF. Based on the CDR3 plus reference TRBV7-9 and TRBJ2-3, the full variable domain is DTGVSQNPRHKITKRGQNVTFRCDPISEHNRLYWYRQTLGQGPEFLTYFQNEAQLEKSRLLSDRFSAERPKGSFSTLEIQRTEQGDSAMYLCASSPGQGPSTDTQYFGPGTRLTVL.

This clonotype was detected only a few times. The CDR3 bases are TGTGCCAGCAGTTACATGAGTAACTATGGCTACACCTTC. This sequence encodes CASSYMSNYGYTF. This chain uses TRBV6-6 with TRBJ1-2; D not certain. The CDR3 sequence is 13 residues long. V was trimmed by 2 bases and J by 1 base, leaving 5 bases between them. CDR1 and CDR2 (germline): MNHNY, SVGAGI (reference sequence).

This clonotype turned up a few times. This sequence joins TRBV5-4 and TRBJ2-1, with 7 bases aligning to TRBD2. The CDR3 is 15 residues long. CDR1 and CDR2 from the germline V gene are SGHNT and YYREEE (reference sequence). J was trimmed by 3 bases and V by 2 bases; bases with no gene match: 5. The CDR3 DNA is TGTGCCAGCAGCTTAGCCGGGACTAACTACAATGAGCAGTTCTTC. This sequence encodes CASSLAGTNYNEQFF.

This sequence joins TRBV18 and TRBJ2-7; the D is unclear. The CDR3 sequence is 14 residues long. The germline gives CDR1 KGHSH, CDR2 LQKENI. V lost 0 bases and J 9 bases, leaving 15 bases between the germline ends. In DNA form, the CDR3 reads TGTGCCAGCTCACCACCGGGCGTGAACCTAGGGCAGTACTTC. This gives the protein CASSPPGVNLGQYF.

This clonotype was counted only a few times. The chain combines TRBV5-1 with TRBJ2-1, with 9 positions matching TRBD1. Per germline, CDR1 SGHRS and CDR2 YFSETQ. The CDR3 consists of 15 residues. The trim removed 0 bases at V and 6 bases at J, leaving 4 bases unmatched. DNA for the CDR3: TGCGCCAGCAGCTTGGTCGGGGGACAGGGCAATGAGCAGTTCTTC. Protein product: CASSLVGGQGNEQFF.

The rearrangement links TRBV10-1 to TRBJ2-2, with unresolved D. The V and J ends lost 6 bases and 5 bases respectively, with 7 bases between them. This CDR3 is built from 12 residues. Germline assignment: CDR1 WNHNN and CDR2 SYGVQD (reference sequence). CDR3 nucleotide sequence: TGCGCCAGCAGAGGTCTGACCGGGGAGCTGTTTTTT. Translated, it gives CASRGLTGELFF.

This chain uses TRBV29-1 with TRBJ1-1, with D unclear. CDR3 length equals 14 residues. The germline gives CDR1 SQVTM, CDR2 ANQGSEA. Trimming left V 4 bases short and J 0 bases short, with 12 bases between. The DNA for the CDR3 is TGCAGCGTTGCCCGGGGTCTCATGAACACTGAAGCTTTCTTT. It encodes CSVARGLMNTEAFF.

This clonotype has more than one count but fewer than ten. This rearrangement joins TRBV5-1 to TRBJ1-4; tentatively, D is TRBD1 (5 bases). The CDR3 has 15 amino acids. Germline V CDR1 and CDR2: SGHRS, YFSETQ. Trimming left V 0 bases short and J 5 bases short, with 11 bases between. The CDR3 here is CASSLGRGLNEKLFF. The CDR3 DNA is TGCGCCAGCAGCTTGGGCCGGGGACTGAATGAAAAACTGTTTTTT.

The table lists this clonotype with a few counts. As DNA, the CDR3 is TGTGCCAGCAGGGTTCACAGGGGGAGTGGAACTGAAGCTTTCTTT. The encoded protein is CASRVHRGSGTEAFF. The chain employs TRBV6-1 and TRBJ1-1, with 8 bases lining up with TRBD1. The CDR3 has 15 residues. Germline V CDR1 and CDR2: MNHNS, SASEGT. Trimming took 6 bases from V and 5 from J; bases not matched to a gene: 11.

This clonotype was seen more than once but under ten times. This chain joins TRBV7-3 and TRBJ1-1; D unresolved. V lost 5 bases and J lost 3, with 13 bases in between. Germline CDR1 reads SGHTA; CDR2 reads FQGTGA. The CDR3 is 14 amino acids. CDR3 sequence: CASSPNPYYTEAFF. The CDR3 bases are TGTGCCAGCAGCCCGAACCCCTATTACACTGAAGCTTTCTTT.